The 4 T cell receptor beta chains listed next were all sequenced from one sample in a study of immune cell composition in non-small cell lung cancer. Here immunoSEQ multiplex PCR was the method, and the copy in TCRdb shows in-frame clones only, minus some. The profile shows more than 900 clones, roughly three quarters of them singletons. The specimen sequenced was lung tumor tissue. The receptors stem from a human donor with non-small cell lung cancer.

The chain employs TRBV9 and TRBJ2-1; the D is unclear. Trimming left V 4 bases short and J 4 bases short, with 9 bases between. Germline CDR1 is SGDLS and CDR2 is YYNGEE. This CDR3 is built from 13 residues. In nucleotides, the CDR3 is TGTGCCAGCAGCCCCAGCGTGTACAATGAGCAGTTCTTC. Protein product: CASSPSVYNEQFF. The variable domain in full, completed from reference TRBV9 and TRBJ2-1, reads DSGVTQTPKHLITATGQRVTLRCSPRSGDLSVYWYQQSLDQGLQFLIQYYNGEERAKGNILERFSAQQFPDLHSELNLSSLELGDSALYFCASSPSVYNEQFFGPGTRLTVL.

V usage is TRBV5-1 and J usage is TRBJ2-1; D call uncertain. This CDR3 is built from 17 residues. Germline CDR1 reads SGHRS; CDR2 reads YFSETQ. Trimming cost V 0 bases and J 0 bases, with 13 bases left between them. In DNA, the CDR3 is TGCGCCAGCAGCTTGGCCACCCAACATTTCTCCTACAATGAGCAGTTCTTC. Translation: CASSLATQHFSYNEQFF. The complete variable domain, with remaining parts taken from reference TRBV5-1 and TRBJ2-1, reads KAGVTQTPRYLIKTRGQQVTLSCSPISGHRSVSWYQQTPGQGLQFLFEYFSETQRNKGNFPGRFSGRQFSNSRSEMNVSTLELGDSALYLCASSLATQHFSYNEQFFGPGTRLTVL.

The gene calls are TRBV10-1 and TRBJ1-5, with 7 bases fitting TRBD1. Germline V CDR1 and CDR2: WNHNN, SYGVQD (reference sequence). The CDR3 consists of 17 residues. V dropped 8 bases and J dropped 5; count of bases not matched to a gene: 18. DNA of the CDR3: TGCGCCAGCCCGAGGAGGGGGCGAAGAGGTTTAGATCAGCCCCAGCATTTT. It is translated as CASPRRGRRGLDQPQHF.

The V and J genes are TRBV14 and TRBJ2-5; maybe TRBD2 (5 bases). This CDR3 has 14 amino acids. Germline assignment: CDR1 SGHDN and CDR2 FVKESK. V lost 1 base to trimming and J lost 5 bases, with 11 bases between them. The CDR3 coding sequence is TGTGCCAGCAGCCAAGGAGGGTACGGGGAGACCCAGTACTTC. This translates into CASSQGGYGETQYF. The full variable domain, its missing parts supplied by reference TRBV14 and TRBJ2-5, is EAGVTQFPSHSVIEKGQTVTLRCDPISGHDNLYWYRRVMGKEIKFLLHFVKESKQDESGMPNNRFLAERTGGTYSTLKVQPAELEDSGVYFCASSQGGYGETQYFGPGTRLLVL.